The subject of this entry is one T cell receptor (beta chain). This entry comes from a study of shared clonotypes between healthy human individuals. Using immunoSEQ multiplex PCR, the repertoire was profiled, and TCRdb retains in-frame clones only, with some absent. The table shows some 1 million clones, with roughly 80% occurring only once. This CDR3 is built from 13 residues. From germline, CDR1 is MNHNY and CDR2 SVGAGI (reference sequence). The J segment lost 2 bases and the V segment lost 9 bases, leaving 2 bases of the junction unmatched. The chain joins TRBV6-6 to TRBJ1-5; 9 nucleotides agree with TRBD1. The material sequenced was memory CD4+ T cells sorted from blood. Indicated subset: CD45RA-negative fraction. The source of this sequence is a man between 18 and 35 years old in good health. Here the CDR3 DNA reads TGTGCCAGTCGGACAGGGGGCAATCAGCCCCAGCATTTT. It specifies CASRTGGNQPQHF.